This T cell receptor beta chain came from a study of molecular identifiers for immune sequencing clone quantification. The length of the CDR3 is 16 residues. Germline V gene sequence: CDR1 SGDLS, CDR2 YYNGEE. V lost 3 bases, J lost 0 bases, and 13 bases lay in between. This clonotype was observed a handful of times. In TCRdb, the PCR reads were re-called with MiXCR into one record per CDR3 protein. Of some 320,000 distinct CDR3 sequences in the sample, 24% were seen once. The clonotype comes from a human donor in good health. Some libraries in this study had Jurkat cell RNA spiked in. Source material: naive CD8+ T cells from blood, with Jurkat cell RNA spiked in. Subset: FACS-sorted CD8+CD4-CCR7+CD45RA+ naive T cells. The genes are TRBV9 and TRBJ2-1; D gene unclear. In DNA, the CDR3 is TGTGCCAGCAGCGCCATAGGTCATAGCTCCTACAATGAGCAGTTCTTC. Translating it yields CASSAIGHSSYNEQFF.